The T cell receptor beta chain described here comes from a study of cytomegalovirus exposure and HLA in healthy donors. Germline CDR1 ENHRY, CDR2 SYGVKD. V dropped 8 bases and J dropped 5; count of bases not matched to a gene: 6. CDR3 length: 14 residues. 13 Jbeta primers and 60 Vbeta primers were used for the PCR. Only in-frame clones appear in the TCRdb table, and some are missing; sequencing was by immunoSEQ multiplex PCR. The sample data list fewer than 200,000 clones. Sequencing used PBMCs. The chain is built from TRBV10-3 and TRBJ1-2; 12 bases fit TRBD1. This clonotype was obtained from a young man in good health and CMV-seronegative. The CDR3 is CAIGDRGREYGYTF. The CDR3 coding sequence is TGTGCCATCGGGGACAGGGGGCGGGAGTATGGCTACACCTTC.